One sample yielded the 4 T cell receptor beta chains listed below, sequenced in a study of T cell clonality in common variable immunodeficiency. Data came from immunoSEQ multiplex PCR; TCRdb stores just in-frame clones and leaves some out. There are roughly 50,000 clones in the sample, none observed a single time. The sequencing input was peripheral blood mononuclear cells. These receptors originate from a person aged 18 to 75 in good health.

This clone showed up just a few times. The read gets to within 3 residues of the CDR3 end, and the germline J gene fills in the rest. This chain connects TRBV7-2 to TRBJ1-1; perhaps TRBD1 as D (6 bases). The CDR3 spans 13 residues. Germline V gene lookup returns CDR1 SGHTA and CDR2 FQGNSA. CDR3 protein: CASSFYGDIEAFF. The sequenced part of the CDR3 DNA is TGTGCCAGCAGCTTTTACGGGGACATAGAA. The entire variable domain, with the rest obtained from reference TRBV7-2 and TRBJ1-1, is as follows: GAGVSQSPSNKVTEKGKDVELRCDPISGHTALYWYRQSLGQGLEFLIYFQGNSAPDKSGLPSDRFSAERTGGSVSTLTIQRTQQEDSAVYLCASSFYGDIEAFFGQGTRLTVV.

This clone has ten or more counts. Read data end 3 residues before the CDR3 end; the end is taken from the germline J gene. The V call is TRBV2, the J call TRBJ2-5; 7 bases match TRBD1. Unmatched junction bases numbered 9, after V lost 5 bases and J lost 3 bases. CDR3 length equals 15 residues. Germline V gene lookup returns CDR1 SNHLY and CDR2 FYNNEI. The sequenced part of the CDR3 DNA is TGTGCCAGCAGTAAGGGACAGATTGTTAAAGAGACC. Translating gives CASSKGQIVKET. The entire CDR3 sequence reads CASSKGQIVKETQYF.

In this sample, this clone turned up many times. The CDR3 is cut off 3 residues early in the read; its end comes from the germline J gene. This chain uses TRBV29-1 with TRBJ2-7, with 7 bases identical to TRBD1. The CDR3 loop spans 14 amino acids. The germline CDR1 and CDR2 sequences are SQVTM and ANQGSEA. After removal of 6 bases from V and 2 bases from J, the junction contained 10 bases not matched to a gene. CDR3 DNA, as far as it was read: TGCAGCGTCGGACCCCGGACAGGAACCTACGAG. Translation gives CSVGPRTGTYE. The complete CDR3 reads CSVGPRTGTYEQYF.

This clone has at least ten counts. The CDR3 end falls 3 residues outside the read, so it is completed with the germline J gene. The chain is built from TRBV20-1 and TRBJ2-4; TRBD2 aligns across 10 bases. The germline V gene encodes CDR1 DFQATT and CDR2 SNEGSKA (reference sequence). V trimming: 5 bases; J trimming: 5 bases; junction bases outside the gene matches: 6. CDR3 length: 14 amino acids. The CDR3 loop reads CSAPLAGPQNIQYF. CDR3 bases read: TGCAGTGCTCCACTAGCGGGACCTCAAAACATT.